The next 19 T cell receptor beta chains were all read from a single sample in a study of blood T cells in healthy people across ages. Combining a sample-barcoded 5' primer with a J-beta primer mix, a second PCR ran for about 7 to 12 cycles. One entry per CDR3 protein results from TCRdb running MiXCR on the 5' RACE reads. The sample records fewer than 1.5 million distinct CDR3 sequences, approximately 40% being singletons. The sequencing input was blood. The receptors stem from a young woman in good health.

The chain combines TRBV6-5 with TRBJ2-7; D ambiguous. Germline V CDR1 and CDR2: MNHEY, SVGAGI. The CDR3 has 13 amino acids. V dropped 2 bases and J dropped 4 bases, with 9 bases sitting between them. This CDR3 reads CASSYLLGYEQYF. The CDR3 bases are TGTGCCAGCAGTTACCTCTTAGGGTACGAGCAGTACTTC.

This sequence joins TRBV29-1 and TRBJ1-1, with TRBD1 identical over 7 bases. The CDR3 is 17 residues long. V trimming: 5 bases; J trimming: 4 bases; junction bases outside the gene matches: 19. The germline gives CDR1 SQVTM, CDR2 ANQGSEA. In DNA, the CDR3 is TGCAGCGTTTTCTGGACGATGACAGGGAGGTCGGTCACTGAAGCTTTCTTT. Amino acid sequence: CSVFWTMTGRSVTEAFF.

J is TRBJ2-1 and V is TRBV4-1; D gene unclear. The CDR3 is made up of 14 amino acids. Germline V lookup: CDR1 MGHRA, CDR2 YSYEKL. V lost 6 bases, J lost 4 bases, and 13 bases lay in between. Here the CDR3 reads CASREAGRYNEQFF. The DNA for the CDR3 is TGCGCCAGCAGGGAAGCCGGGCGGTACAATGAGCAGTTCTTC.

The V gene is TRBV25-1, the J gene TRBJ2-4; 10 positions agree with TRBD1. The J call may not be correct, given that the DNA end is closer to TRBJ2-7. CDR1 MGHDK and CDR2 SYGVNS come from the germline V gene. The CDR3 contains 13 residues. CDR3 residues: CASRDRGYDEQYF. CDR3 DNA sequence: TGTGCCAGCAGGGACAGGGGGTACGACGAGCAGTACTTC.

Only one count was recorded for this clonotype. The V call is TRBV5-6, the J call TRBJ2-3; D remains unclear. CDR3 length: 11 amino acids. The V end lost 5 bases, the J end lost 6 bases, and 7 bases lay between the germline ends. The germline V gene encodes CDR1 SGHDT and CDR2 YYEEEE. The CDR3 protein is CASRRMDTQYF. CDR3 coding DNA: TGTGCCAGCAGGCGGATGGATACGCAGTATTTT. The entire variable domain, with the rest obtained from reference TRBV5-6 and TRBJ2-3, is as follows: DAGVTQSPTHLIKTRGQQVTLRCSPKSGHDTVSWYQQALGQGPQFIFQYYEEEERQRGNFPDRFSGHQFPNYSSELNVNALLLGDSALYLCASRRMDTQYFGPGTRLTVL.

CDR3 sequence reads: CSARALAGSRDTQYF. The CDR3 coding sequence is TGCAGTGCTAGAGCGCTAGCGGGGTCTAGGGATACGCAGTATTTT. The chain employs TRBV20-1 and TRBJ2-3; 9 nucleotides line up with TRBD2. Germline CDR1 reads DFQATT; CDR2 reads SNEGSKA (reference sequence). With V trimmed by 1 base and J by 6 bases, 8 bases remained unmatched. There are 15 residues in the CDR3.

CDR3 sequence reads: CASSGPGGGEQYF. CDR3 in DNA: TGTGCCAGCAGTGGGCCCGGAGGAGGGGAGCAGTACTTC. V and J are TRBV25-1 and TRBJ2-7; tentatively, D is TRBD2 (6 bases). The germline V gene has CDR1 MGHDK and CDR2 SYGVNS. The germline V and J ends were trimmed by 4 bases and 7 bases, with 14 bases remaining between them. This CDR3 spans 13 amino acids.

The V call is TRBV11-1, the J call TRBJ2-3; a weak D match, TRBD2 (5 bases). V lost 1 base and J 1 base, leaving 15 bases between the germline ends. The germline V gene has CDR1 SGHAT and CDR2 FQDESV (reference sequence). There are 17 residues in the CDR3. The CDR3 DNA is TGTGCCAGCAGCTTAGGAGTGGTGGGAGACGGCACAGATACGCAGTATTTT. Amino acid sequence: CASSLGVVGDGTDTQYF. Drawing the rest from reference TRBV11-1 and TRBJ2-3, the complete variable domain is EAEVAQSPRYKITEKSQAVAFWCDPISGHATLYWYRQILGQGPELLVQFQDESVVDDSQLPKDRFSAERLKGVDSTLKIQPAELGDSAMYLCASSLGVVGDGTDTQYFGPGTRLTVL.

V and J are TRBV10-3 and TRBJ2-1; 7 nucleotides align to TRBD1. The J call is in doubt because the DNA end fits TRBJ2-7 better. The germline V gene encodes CDR1 ENHRY and CDR2 SYGVKD. This CDR3 comprises 17 residues. The CDR3 loop is CAISDGRTGDPYNEQYF. The CDR3 DNA is TGTGCCATCAGTGACGGCCGGACAGGAGACCCCTACAATGAGCAGTACTTC.

V is TRBV10-3 and J is TRBJ2-7, with a weak D call TRBD1 (6 bases). Trimming shortened V by 3 bases and J by 4 bases, and 16 bases separated the two germline ends. CDR1 ENHRY and CDR2 SYGVKD come from the germline V gene. The CDR3 runs 15 residues. The DNA of the CDR3 is TGTGCCATCAGTGATACAGGGAAGGGGGATTACGAGCAGTACTTC. Its translation: CAISDTGKGDYEQYF.

The V gene is TRBV27, the J gene TRBJ1-2; 9 positions match TRBD1. CDR1 and CDR2 (germline): MNHEY, SMNVEV (reference sequence). With V trimmed by 2 bases and J by 6 bases, 10 bases remained unmatched. CDR3 length: 16 residues. Here the CDR3 reads CASSLIGTGKHHGYTF. CDR3 DNA sequence: TGTGCCAGCAGTTTAATAGGGACAGGGAAGCACCATGGCTACACCTTC.

This sequence joins TRBV27 and TRBJ2-5; TRBD2 aligns across 9 bases. This CDR3 has 15 residues. Germline V gives CDR1 MNHEY, CDR2 SMNVEV (reference sequence). V lost 2 bases and J lost 3; bases outside the gene matches: 4. In nucleotides, the CDR3 is TGTGCCAGCAGTTTAGAAGCGGGGGGAAAAGAGACCCAGTACTTC. Amino acids: CASSLEAGGKETQYF.

This clonotype was observed a handful of times. One end of the junction does not line up with germline, which may come from a read error. The chain employs TRBV28 and TRBJ2-7; 8 nucleotides agree with TRBD1. This CDR3 spans 15 amino acids. CDR1 is MDHEN and CDR2 is SYDVKM in the germline V gene. In DNA form, the CDR3 reads TGTGCCAGCAGAACCCTAGACAGGGGATCCTCCGAGCAGTACTTC. It codes for CASRTLDRGSSEQYF.

J is TRBJ1-5 and V is TRBV2, with D tentatively TRBD1 (5 bases). The CDR3 loop spans 15 amino acids. The ends were cut back, 7 bases at V and 2 bases at J, with 15 bases in the middle. Germline values: CDR1 SNHLY, CDR2 FYNNEI. The CDR3 DNA reads as TGTGCCAGCACAGACCAGGGTGGAGGCAATCAGCCCCAGCATTTT. Translating it yields CASTDQGGGNQPQHF.

This clonotype was counted only a few times. This sequence joins TRBV5-1 and TRBJ2-1; D is ambiguous. Germline values: CDR1 SGHRS, CDR2 YFSETQ. This CDR3 comprises 16 residues. V lost 0 bases to trimming and J lost 1 base, with 11 bases between them. CDR3 coding DNA: TGCGCCAGCAGCTTGGCCAAAACTGAATCCTACAATGAGCAGTTCTTC. Protein product: CASSLAKTESYNEQFF.

The chain uses TRBV20-1 and TRBJ2-3; D might be TRBD2 (5 bases). CDR1 and CDR2 (germline): DFQATT, SNEGSKA (reference sequence). The V end was cut by 5 bases, the J end by 2 bases, with 17 bases between. This CDR3 region has 15 residues. CDR3 sequence: CSAPPQRTNTDTQYF. The CDR3, as DNA: TGCAGTGCTCCCCCGCAGCGGACGAACACAGATACGCAGTATTTT.

The rearrangement links TRBV18 to TRBJ1-5; D possibly corresponds to TRBD1 (5 bases). Looked up from germline, CDR1 is KGHSH and CDR2 is LQKENI. Trimming stripped 6 bases from V and 3 bases from J, with 15 bases between. The length of the CDR3 is 15 residues. In nucleotides, the CDR3 is TGTGCCAGCTCGGAAGGGGTGGCGGTCAATCAGCCCCAGCATTTT. It codes for CASSEGVAVNQPQHF.

The chain is built from TRBV25-1 and TRBJ2-3; D remains unclear. The CDR3 is 17 residues long. Trimming stripped 4 bases from V and 0 bases from J, with 17 bases between. Germline CDR1 MGHDK, CDR2 SYGVNS. The CDR3 region has the DNA TGTGCCAGCAGTGCCCCGAGCCTCCGTGCTAGCACAGATACGCAGTATTTT. It is translated as CASSAPSLRASTDTQYF.

A word on this clonotype: A much larger clonotype is one base distant, so this may be a read error. The chain links TRBV4-2 to TRBJ1-6, with D unresolved. This CDR3 has 14 amino acids. The ends were cut back, 0 bases at V and 3 bases at J, with 3 bases in the middle. The germline V gene has CDR1 LGHNA and CDR2 YNFKEQ. CDR3 residues: CASSQDDYNSPLHF. DNA of the CDR3: TGTGCCAGCAGCCAAGATGACTATAATTCACCCCTCCACTTT.